This T cell receptor beta chain was identified in a study of CD8 T cells in ankylosing spondylitis (dated by TCRdb to about 2017). Looking at the study overall: T cell receptor beta repertoires were profiled in healthy donors and ankylosing spondylitis patients so that disease-linked TCR variants could be found. The full study cohort comprised 25 ankylosing spondylitis patients and 110 or so healthy donors. Peripheral blood samples were taken, and synovial fluid was additionally collected from ankylosing spondylitis patients.

There are 16 amino acids in the CDR3, from cysteine to phenylalanine inclusive. Only CDR3 DNA is held: 48 bases, read in frame from base 1. At the junction V is shortened by 6 bases and J by 3 bases; bases outside the gene matches: 10. The germline V gene provides CDR1 ENHRY and CDR2 SYGVKD. On the study overall, not on this receptor specifically: The disease-linked clones showed a CD8+ phenotype and occurred at relatively low frequencies in peripheral blood. A TCR beta motif of about 8 highly homologous amino acid variants appeared characteristic of blood from ankylosing spondylitis patients. Some motif variants were previously reported in synovial fluid and blood of reactive arthritis patients, suggesting common disease-initiation mechanisms. Significant enrichment of the disease-linked clones was reported in matched synovial fluid samples from ankylosing spondylitis patients.

The sample was run on an Illumina HiSeq 2500. Quantitative 5'-RACE with molecular barcodes was the method used to prepare the TCR beta libraries. The study's own analysis went as follows. To identify disease-linked TCR variants, a new computational method was used, one built on a probabilistic model of VDJ rearrangement. TCRdb reprocessed the public reads (quality trimming at Q25 with fastp, clone calling with MiXCR) and kept in-frame beta chains. Duplicate CDR3 protein sequences are folded into a single record with the most common DNA and genes. Here the V and J calls rest on TCRdb's processing, not on the authors' analysis. In all, the sample holds 340,000 or so distinct CDR3 sequences, and over 12% of those were seen once. The ten largest clones add up to less than 1.1% of the sample. This clonotype has a handful of counts. Its specific antigen is unknown. No per-base quality is available; no much larger clone lies one base away.

Sequencing used blood, either unsorted or a sorted T cell fraction (not recorded which). This clonotype was obtained from a male donor with ankylosing spondylitis or in good health (not recorded which). The rearranged segments are TRBV10-3 and TRBJ2-3, with 9 middle bases fitting TRBD2. The CDR3 region has the sequence CAISLATSGKTDTQYF. The sequenced DNA is TGTGCCATCAGCCTAGCGACTAGCGGTAAAACAGATACGCAGTATTTT.